The 8 T cell receptor beta chains below come from one sample, sequenced in a study of blood T cell repertoires in COVID-19. The repertoire was sequenced with immunoSEQ multiplex PCR; TCRdb's copy has only in-frame clones and lacks some. This table has fewer than 150,000 clones, over 75% appearing once. The sequenced material came from peripheral blood. These receptors originate from a man aged 50 to 60 with acute or convalescent COVID-19.

This clone was detected a few times. The chain combines TRBV5-6 with TRBJ1-2, with TRBD1 matching over 7 bases. The germline V gene has CDR1 SGHDT and CDR2 YYEEEE. The CDR3 runs to 14 residues. The ends lost 7 bases at V and 1 base at J; junction bases unmatched: 7. The chain's CDR3 is CASSRDRNNYGYTF. The DNA for the CDR3 is TGTGCCAGCTCCCGGGACAGAAATAACTATGGCTACACCTTC.

The V and J genes are TRBV5-1 and TRBJ1-6; TRBD1 matches 7 bases. J gave up 0 bases and V 2 bases, and 8 bases lay outside the gene matches. The CDR3 covers 18 residues. In germline, CDR1 is SGHRS, CDR2 YFSETQ. The CDR3 nucleotides are TGCGCCAGCAGCTTCGGGCCGGACAGGAGCTCCTATAATTCACCCCTCCACTTT. Translated: CASSFGPDRSSYNSPLHF. Supplemented by reference TRBV5-1 and TRBJ1-6, the full variable domain reads KAGVTQTPRYLIKTRGQQVTLSCSPISGHRSVSWYQQTPGQGLQFLFEYFSETQRNKGNFPGRFSGRQFSNSRSEMNVSTLELGDSALYLCASSFGPDRSSYNSPLHFGNGTRLTVT.

The table lists this clone with a few counts. The CDR3 nucleotides are TGTGCCAGCAGCGTAGTGGCTAGCGGTAAACCGAGCTCCTACAATGAGCAGTTCTTC. Amino acid sequence: CASSVVASGKPSSYNEQFF. The chain combines TRBV9 with TRBJ2-1, with TRBD2 matching 7 bases. Germline lookup yields CDR1 SGDLS and CDR2 YYNGEE. CDR3 length: 19 residues. V lost 0 bases and J lost 0; bases outside the gene matches: 12.

V gene TRBV30 combines with J gene TRBJ2-3, with D perhaps matching TRBD1 (5 bases). There are 13 residues in the CDR3. Germline CDR1 and CDR2: GTSNPN and SVGIG (reference sequence). V was pared by 3 bases and J by 4 bases, with 11 bases between. The CDR3 DNA sequence: TGTGCCTGGAGAGGGGCCCGCCCAGATACGCAGTATTTT. This translates into CAWRGARPDTQYF.

The chain carries TRBV10-1 and TRBJ2-7, with 11 nucleotides matching TRBD2. CDR1 is WNHNN, CDR2 SYGVQD, per germline (reference sequence). V gave up 7 bases and J gave up 2 bases; unmatched junction bases: 4. This CDR3 has 14 amino acids. The CDR3 here is CASTLSGGAYEQYF. Here the CDR3 DNA reads TGCGCCAGCACCCTTAGCGGGGGGGCCTACGAGCAGTACTTC.

The chain has TRBV4-1 and TRBJ1-2, with 7 nucleotides matching TRBD1. The germline gives CDR1 MGHRA, CDR2 YSYEKL. The CDR3 has 14 amino acids. The V gene end was trimmed by 4 bases and the J gene end by 4 bases; junction bases not matched to a gene: 6. CDR3 residues: CASSREDRPYGYTF. CDR3 nucleotides: TGCGCCAGCAGCCGAGAGGACAGGCCCTATGGCTACACCTTC.

The rearrangement links TRBV19 to TRBJ2-5, with 7 bases lining up with TRBD1. The CDR3 consists of 14 residues. CDR1 and CDR2 from the germline V gene are LNHDA and SQIVND (reference sequence). Trimming cost V 7 bases and J 1 base; bases outside gene matches: 6. The CDR3, as DNA: TGTGCCAGTAAGCCGACAGGGCCCCAAGAGACCCAGTACTTC. This encodes CASKPTGPQETQYF.

The chain is built from TRBV6-6 and TRBJ1-1; D call uncertain. The V end was cut by 2 bases, the J end by 1 base, with 5 bases between. CDR1 and CDR2 from the germline V gene are MNHNY and SVGAGI (reference sequence). This CDR3 is 13 amino acids long. The CDR3 sequence is CASSYGPNTEAFF. In DNA form, the CDR3 reads TGTGCCAGCAGTTACGGGCCGAACACTGAAGCTTTCTTT.